These 32 T cell receptor beta chains came from one sample sequenced in a study of shared clonotypes between healthy human individuals. Using immunoSEQ multiplex PCR, the repertoire was profiled, and TCRdb retains in-frame clones only, with some absent. Of around 2.3 million clones in the sample, around 95% are singletons; the top ten hold 0.13%. The source material was naive CD4+ T cells sorted from blood. As to subset: CD45RA+ positively selected. These receptors came from a man younger than 35 in good health.

The J gene is TRBJ1-2, the V gene TRBV5-1; D is possibly TRBD1 (5 bases). CDR1 is SGHRS and CDR2 is YFSETQ in the germline V gene. This CDR3 spans 14 amino acids. The V gene lost 0 bases and the J gene lost 6 bases, with 12 bases spanning the gap. CDR3 coding DNA: TGCGCCAGCAGCTTGGAAGTAGGGGAAAATGGCTACACCTTC. Translation gives CASSLEVGENGYTF. The whole variable domain, remainder taken from reference TRBV5-1 and TRBJ1-2, is KAGVTQTPRYLIKTRGQQVTLSCSPISGHRSVSWYQQTPGQGLQFLFEYFSETQRNKGNFPGRFSGRQFSNSRSEMNVSTLELGDSALYLCASSLEVGENGYTFGSGTRLTVV.

The chain recombines TRBV28 with TRBJ1-6; D not certain. The V end lost 2 bases, the J end lost 14 bases, and 13 bases lay between the germline ends. CDR1 and CDR2 from the germline V gene are MDHEN and SYDVKM. The CDR3 is 13 amino acids. CDR3 bases: TGTGCCAGCAGTTTAATGTCCCCTAGAGCCCTCCACTTT. The encoded protein is CASSLMSPRALHF.

The chain recombines TRBV7-9 with TRBJ2-7, with 8 bases fitting TRBD2. The V segment lost 4 bases and the J segment 6 bases; nucleotides outside the gene matches: 5. This CDR3 contains 13 residues. Germline V gives CDR1 SEHNR, CDR2 FQNEAQ (reference sequence). CDR3 residues: CASSSSREGEQYF. CDR3 nucleotide sequence: TGTGCCAGCAGCTCGTCACGGGAGGGCGAGCAGTACTTC.

This chain connects TRBV5-1 to TRBJ2-2, with 7 nucleotides matching TRBD1. Germline assignment: CDR1 SGHRS and CDR2 YFSETQ. The trim removed 0 bases at V and 4 bases at J, leaving 6 bases unmatched. This CDR3 is built from 16 residues. CDR3 DNA: TGCGCCAGCAGCTTGGCAAGGGGGCCGGGCACCGGGGAGCTGTTTTTT. Translation gives CASSLARGPGTGELFF.

The rearrangement joins TRBV6-5 to TRBJ2-7, with TRBD2 matching 14 bases. The CDR3 spans 15 residues. Losses at the gene ends were 6 bases for V and 7 bases for J; bases not matched to a gene: 8. Germline-derived CDR1 and CDR2 are MNHEY and SVGAGI. As DNA, the CDR3 is TGTGCCAGCAGCCCGGGGACTAGCGGGAGCCGTGAGCAGTACTTC. Its protein is CASSPGTSGSREQYF.

The CDR3 coding sequence is TGTGCCAGCAGCCCCCGGCTGGGGTCGGGTCAGCCCCAGCATTTT. Its protein product is CASSPRLGSGQPQHF. J is TRBJ1-5 and V is TRBV7-3; D ambiguous. Germline V gene sequence: CDR1 SGHTA, CDR2 FQGTGA. The ends were cut back, 5 bases at V and 6 bases at J, with 17 bases in the middle. The CDR3 is 15 amino acids. The whole variable domain, remainder taken from reference TRBV7-3 and TRBJ1-5, is GAGVSQTPSNKVTEKGKYVELRCDPISGHTALYWYRQSLGQGPEFLIYFQGTGAADDSGLPNDRFFAVRPEGSVSTLKIQRTERGDSAVYLCASSPRLGSGQPQHFGDGTRLSIL.

The chain carries TRBV7-9 and TRBJ2-5; 7 nucleotides line up with TRBD1. The CDR3 contains 14 residues. V lost 5 bases and J lost 1; bases outside the gene matches: 4. Germline lookup yields CDR1 SEHNR and CDR2 FQNEAQ (reference sequence). In nucleotides, the CDR3 is TGTGCCAGCAGCCAATGGGACAGCCAAGAGACCCAGTACTTC. It is translated as CASSQWDSQETQYF. Combining the CDR3 with reference TRBV7-9 and TRBJ2-5 gives the whole variable domain DTGVSQNPRHKITKRGQNVTFRCDPISEHNRLYWYRQTLGQGPEFLTYFQNEAQLEKSRLLSDRFSAERPKGSFSTLEIQRTEQGDSAMYLCASSQWDSQETQYFGPGTRLLVL.

The J gene is TRBJ2-1, the V gene TRBV7-2, with 13 bases aligning to TRBD2. The CDR3 covers 15 residues. With 2 bases clipped from V and 9 bases from J, the junction kept 4 bases outside the gene matches. The germline V gene encodes CDR1 SGHTA and CDR2 FQGNSA. The CDR3 sequence: CASSLFTSGRVEQFF. CDR3 in DNA: TGTGCCAGCAGCTTATTTACTAGCGGGAGGGTTGAGCAGTTCTTC.

This clone has just one count. CDR3 DNA: TGTGCCAGCAGCTTAATGACTAGGGACAGGGTGTCCTACGAGCAGTACTTC. Protein: CASSLMTRDRVSYEQYF. This chain uses TRBV11-2 with TRBJ2-7, with TRBD1 identical over 9 bases. There are 17 residues in the CDR3. Trimming cost V 2 bases and J 1 base; bases outside gene matches: 9. Per germline, CDR1 SGHAT and CDR2 FQNNGV.

This clone was recorded a few times. CDR3 amino acids: CASRLGRSGYTF. CDR3 sequence (DNA): TGTGCCAGCCGACTGGGGCGGAGTGGCTACACCTTC. The chain uses TRBV6-5 and TRBJ1-2, with a weak D call TRBD1 (5 bases). The germline V gene has CDR1 MNHEY and CDR2 SVGAGI. Trimming removed 8 bases at V and 7 bases at J, with 14 bases between. This CDR3 is 12 amino acids long.

This clone was seen only once. The gene calls are TRBV30 and TRBJ1-5; D unresolved. Germline-derived CDR1 and CDR2 are GTSNPN and SVGIG (reference sequence). V gave up 0 bases and J gave up 1 base, with 10 bases separating them. CDR3 size: 15 residues. The CDR3 DNA follows: TGTGCCTGGAGTGTTTCCAGGCTAAGCAATCAGCCCCAGCATTTT. Translating gives CAWSVSRLSNQPQHF. The full variable domain, completed using reference TRBV30 and TRBJ1-5, is SQTIHQWPATLVQPVGSPLSLECTVEGTSNPNLYWYRQAAGRGLQLLFYSVGIGQISSEVPQNLSASRPQDRQFILSSKKLLLSDSGFYLCAWSVSRLSNQPQHFGDGTRLSIL.

The J gene is TRBJ2-1, the V gene TRBV5-1; D ambiguous. CDR1 and CDR2 (germline): SGHRS, YFSETQ. The V end was cut by 3 bases, the J end by 3 bases, with 4 bases between. This CDR3 has 12 residues. The CDR3 bases are TGCGCCAGCAGCTCCCACTACAATGAGCAGTTCTTC. It translates to CASSSHYNEQFF.

This clone occurred once. The chain uses TRBV12-5 and TRBJ2-3; 7 nucleotides agree with TRBD2. V shed 5 bases and J 1 base; nucleotides not matched to a gene: 9. CDR3 length equals 16 residues. The germline gives CDR1 LGHNT, CDR2 FRNRAP. The CDR3 coding sequence is TGTGCTAGTGGTGCTGGGAGGGCCAGCGGCACAGATACGCAGTATTTT. This codes for CASGAGRASGTDTQYF.

The chain combines TRBV9 with TRBJ1-4, with D tentatively TRBD1 (5 bases). This CDR3 contains 17 residues. V was clipped by 3 bases and J by 3 bases, with 18 bases between them. Germline loops: CDR1 SGDLS, CDR2 YYNGEE. The CDR3 sequence is CASSALGGFAANEKLFF. The CDR3 DNA follows: TGTGCCAGCAGCGCCCTGGGGGGTTTCGCGGCTAATGAAAAACTGTTTTTT.

The CDR3 is CASRQTGADEQYF. The DNA of the CDR3 is TGTGCCAGTAGACAGACAGGGGCTGACGAGCAGTACTTC. The chain couples TRBV19 to TRBJ2-7; 8 positions agree with TRBD1. The trim removed 6 bases at V and 5 bases at J, leaving 6 bases unmatched. CDR3 length: 13 residues. In germline, CDR1 is LNHDA, CDR2 SQIVND (reference sequence). The full variable domain, its missing parts supplied by reference TRBV19 and TRBJ2-7, is DGGITQSPKYLFRKEGQNVTLSCEQNLNHDAMYWYRQDPGQGLRLIYYSQIVNDFQKGDIAEGYSVSREKKESFPLTVTSAQKNPTAFYLCASRQTGADEQYFGPGTRLTVT.

Notes on this clone: The identical CDR3 is also encoded by other nucleotide sequences in the sample. This chain uses TRBV19 with TRBJ2-7, with unresolved D. CDR1 and CDR2 from the germline V gene are LNHDA and SQIVND (reference sequence). The CDR3 length is 14 residues. Trimming shortened V by 1 base and J by 2 bases, and 9 bases separated the two germline ends. This CDR3 reads CASSIADGPYEQYF. In nucleotides, the CDR3 is TGTGCCAGTAGTATAGCTGACGGTCCCTACGAGCAGTACTTC.

Details on this clone: The sample holds other DNA sequences that translate to the same CDR3. The rearrangement uses TRBV19 and TRBJ1-5; D gene uncertain. V lost 3 bases and J 0 bases, leaving 6 bases between the germline ends. The CDR3 runs 14 residues. Germline V CDR1 and CDR2: LNHDA, SQIVND (reference sequence). CDR3 sequence: CASSISGSNQPQHF. In DNA, the CDR3 is TGTGCCAGTAGTATCTCCGGTAGCAATCAGCCCCAGCATTTT.

The chain is built from TRBV23-1 and TRBJ2-5, with D possibly being TRBD1 or TRBD2 (6 bases each). TRBV23-1 is treated as an ORF (open reading frame) with a function not yet certain. Deletions cut 1 base from V and 4 bases from J, with 13 bases between. CDR3 length: 15 residues. The CDR3 sequence is CASSQLTGAGETQYF. CDR3 DNA: TGCGCCAGCAGTCAATTAACGGGGGCTGGAGAGACCCAGTACTTC.

In this sample, this clone turned up a few times. V and J are TRBV2 and TRBJ2-4; 7 nucleotides match TRBD2. Germline values: CDR1 SNHLY, CDR2 FYNNEI. The CDR3 totals 11 residues. V gave up 6 bases and J gave up 8 bases; unmatched junction bases: 1. This chain's CDR3 is CASRAGDIQYF. CDR3 nucleotides: TGTGCCAGCAGGGCGGGGGACATTCAGTACTTC. The complete variable domain, with remaining parts taken from reference TRBV2 and TRBJ2-4, reads EPEVTQTPSHQVTQMGQEVILRCVPISNHLYFYWYRQILGQKVEFLVSFYNNEISEKSEIFDDQFSVERPDGSNFTLKIRSTKLEDSAMYFCASRAGDIQYFGAGTRLSVL.

CDR3 sequence (DNA): TGTGCCAGCAGCCACCCCTCGGGGGCAGGGCTTTCCTACAATGAGCAGTTCTTC. Its protein product is CASSHPSGAGLSYNEQFF. The J gene is TRBJ2-1, the V gene TRBV4-2; D could derive from TRBD1 or TRBD2 (6 bases each). The CDR3 is 18 amino acids. The germline V and J ends were trimmed by 3 bases and 1 base, with 19 bases remaining between them. Germline V gene data show CDR1 as LGHNA and CDR2 as YNFKEQ.

The gene calls are TRBV6-5 and TRBJ1-5; 10 bases fit TRBD1. CDR1 and CDR2 from the germline V gene are MNHEY and SVGAGI. This CDR3 contains 16 residues. With V trimmed by 4 bases and J by 2 bases, 5 bases remained unmatched. CDR3 region: CASSSRTGGGNQPQHF. Here the CDR3 DNA reads TGTGCCAGCAGTTCTAGGACAGGGGGAGGCAATCAGCCCCAGCATTTT.

The chain recombines TRBV11-2 with TRBJ2-3; D might be TRBD1 (6 bases). This CDR3 has 14 amino acids. V was shortened by 4 bases and J by 8 bases, with 16 bases between the two germline ends. The germline CDR1 and CDR2 sequences are SGHAT and FQNNGV. Here the CDR3 reads CASSSIQQGVTQYF. As DNA, the CDR3 is TGTGCCAGCAGCTCTATTCAACAGGGCGTTACGCAGTATTTT.

The chain has TRBV7-8 and TRBJ1-2; the match to TRBD1 covers 7 bases. CDR3 length: 16 residues. The germline gives CDR1 SGHVS, CDR2 FQNEAQ. V gave up 5 bases and J gave up 5 bases; unmatched junction bases: 14. CDR3 loop: CASSDNIGTALYGYTF. The CDR3 bases are TGTGCCAGCAGCGATAATATTGGGACAGCTCTTTATGGCTACACCTTC.

This rearrangement joins TRBV30 to TRBJ1-5; D might be TRBD1 (5 bases). The CDR3 length is 15 residues. Germline CDR1 GTSNPN, CDR2 SVGIG (reference sequence). Trimming took 2 bases from V and 7 from J, leaving 18 bases between them. CDR3 sequence (DNA): TGTGCCTGGAGTAGGGCAGGGACTCAATCACAGCCCCAGCATTTT. It codes for CAWSRAGTQSQPQHF.

This chain joins TRBV19 and TRBJ2-7, with D hard to call. Looked up from germline, CDR1 is LNHDA and CDR2 is SQIVND (reference sequence). The CDR3 has 14 amino acids. V was clipped by 7 bases and J by 0 bases, with 13 bases between them. DNA of the CDR3: TGTGCCAGTAATCCCCCCCGAGACTCCTACGAGCAGTACTTC. It yields the protein CASNPPRDSYEQYF.

The chain is built from TRBV11-2 and TRBJ2-5; the match to TRBD1 covers 11 bases. This CDR3 has 15 residues. With V trimmed by 5 bases and J by 5 bases, 7 bases remained unmatched. CDR1 SGHAT and CDR2 FQNNGV come from the germline V gene. Here the CDR3 DNA reads TGTGCCAGCAGCCCTACCGGGACAGGGGGGGAGACCCAGTACTTC. Its translation: CASSPTGTGGETQYF.

The chain couples TRBV27 to TRBJ1-2; 8 nucleotides match TRBD1. The junction had 11 bases not matched to a gene; V was cut back by 7 bases and J by 1 base. Germline V gene data show CDR1 as MNHEY and CDR2 as SMNVEV (reference sequence). The CDR3 covers 16 residues. The CDR3 sequence: CASTPLTGAGNYGYTF. CDR3 nucleotides: TGTGCCAGCACCCCTTTGACAGGGGCGGGTAACTATGGCTACACCTTC.

This clone was counted only a few times. V is TRBV2 and J is TRBJ1-6, with D unresolved. Trimming took 4 bases from V and 5 from J, leaving 9 bases between them. Germline CDR1 is SNHLY and CDR2 is FYNNEI. The CDR3 covers 14 residues. For the CDR3, the DNA is TGTGCCAGCAGTGCGATGGGCAATAATTCACCCCTCCACTTT. This sequence encodes CASSAMGNNSPLHF.

J is TRBJ2-7 and V is TRBV2, with TRBD1 matching over 7 bases. Germline CDR1 is SNHLY and CDR2 is FYNNEI. This CDR3 has 15 amino acids. The V and J ends lost 2 bases and 1 base, in that order; junction bases with no gene match: 5. Here the CDR3 DNA reads TGTGCCAGCAGTGAAATGAACAGGGGTTCCTACGAGCAGTACTTC. Residues: CASSEMNRGSYEQYF.

The chain has TRBV6-6 and TRBJ2-6; D is ambiguous. V was clipped by 6 bases and J by 4 bases, with 10 bases between them. The CDR3 extends over 14 amino acids. Germline loops: CDR1 MNHNY, CDR2 SVGAGI (reference sequence). The CDR3 here is CASRDSPGANVLTF. The CDR3 DNA follows: TGTGCCAGCAGAGACTCCCCCGGGGCCAACGTCCTGACTTTC.

The CDR3 is CASNPIGTDNQPQHF. For the CDR3, the DNA is TGTGCCAGCAACCCAATCGGGACAGATAATCAGCCCCAGCATTTT. This rearrangement joins TRBV11-2 to TRBJ1-5; 7 positions match TRBD1. This CDR3 spans 15 amino acids. V lost 7 bases and J lost 4; bases outside the gene matches: 10. Germline-derived CDR1 and CDR2 are SGHAT and FQNNGV.

The chain joins TRBV15 to TRBJ2-5; either TRBD1 or TRBD2 may fit D (5 bases each). This CDR3 is built from 15 residues. V lost 5 bases and J lost 9, with 22 bases in between. The V gene's germline CDR1 is LNHNV and CDR2 YYDKDF (reference sequence). CDR3 residues: CATSLQKGPLVAQYF. CDR3 DNA sequence: TGTGCCACCAGCCTCCAGAAGGGACCGCTAGTGGCCCAGTACTTC.